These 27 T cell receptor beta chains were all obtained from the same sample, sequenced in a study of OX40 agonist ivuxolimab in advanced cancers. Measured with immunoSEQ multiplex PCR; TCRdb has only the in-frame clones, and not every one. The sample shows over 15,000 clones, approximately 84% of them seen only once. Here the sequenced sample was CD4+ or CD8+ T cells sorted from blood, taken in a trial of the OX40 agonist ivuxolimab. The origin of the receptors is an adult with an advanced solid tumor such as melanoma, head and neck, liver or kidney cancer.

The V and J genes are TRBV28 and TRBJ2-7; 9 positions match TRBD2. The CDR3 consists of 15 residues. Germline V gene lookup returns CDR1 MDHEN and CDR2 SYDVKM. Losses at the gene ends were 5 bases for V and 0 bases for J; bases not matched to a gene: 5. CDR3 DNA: TGTGCCAGCAGTCTCTTGACTAGCGGCTCCTACGAGCAGTACTTC. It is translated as CASSLLTSGSYEQYF. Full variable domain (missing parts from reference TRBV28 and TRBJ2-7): DVKVTQSSRYLVKRTGEKVFLECVQDMDHENMFWYRQDPGLGLRLIYFSYDVKMKEKGDIPEGYSVSREKKERFSLILESASTNQTSMYLCASSLLTSGSYEQYFGPGTRLTVT.

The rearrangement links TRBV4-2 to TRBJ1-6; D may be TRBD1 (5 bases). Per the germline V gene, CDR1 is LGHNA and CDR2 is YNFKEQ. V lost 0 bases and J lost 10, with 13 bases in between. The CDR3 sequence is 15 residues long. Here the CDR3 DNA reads TGTGCCAGCAGCCAAGATGGGGGGGGAGACTCACCCCTCCACTTT. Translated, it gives CASSQDGGGDSPLHF.

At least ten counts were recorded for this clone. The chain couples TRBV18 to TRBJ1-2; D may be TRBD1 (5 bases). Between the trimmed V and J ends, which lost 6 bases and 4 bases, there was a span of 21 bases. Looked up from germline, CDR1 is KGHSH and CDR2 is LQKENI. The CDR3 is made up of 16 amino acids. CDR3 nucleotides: TGTGCCAGCTCCCTAAGCGGAGGGGCGGGAGGCTATGGCTACACCTTC. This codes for CASSLSGGAGGYGYTF.

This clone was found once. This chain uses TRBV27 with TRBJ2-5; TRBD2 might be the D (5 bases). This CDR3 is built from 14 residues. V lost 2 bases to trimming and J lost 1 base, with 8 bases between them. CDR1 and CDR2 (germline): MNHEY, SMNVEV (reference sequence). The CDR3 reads CASSLMAGQETQYF. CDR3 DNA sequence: TGTGCCAGCAGTTTAATGGCGGGCCAAGAGACCCAGTACTTC.

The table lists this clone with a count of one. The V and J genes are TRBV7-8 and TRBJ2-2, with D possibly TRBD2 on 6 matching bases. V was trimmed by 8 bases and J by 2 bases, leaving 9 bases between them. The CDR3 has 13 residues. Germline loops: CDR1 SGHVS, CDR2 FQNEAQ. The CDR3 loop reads CASSGLNTGELFF. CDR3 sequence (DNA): TGTGCCAGCTCGGGACTTAACACCGGGGAGCTGTTTTTT.

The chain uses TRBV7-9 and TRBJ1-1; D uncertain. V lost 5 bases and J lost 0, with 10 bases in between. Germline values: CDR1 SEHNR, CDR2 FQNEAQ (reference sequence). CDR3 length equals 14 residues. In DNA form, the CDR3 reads TGTGCCAGCAGCCTGACACTGTTGAACACTGAAGCTTTCTTT. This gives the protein CASSLTLLNTEAFF.

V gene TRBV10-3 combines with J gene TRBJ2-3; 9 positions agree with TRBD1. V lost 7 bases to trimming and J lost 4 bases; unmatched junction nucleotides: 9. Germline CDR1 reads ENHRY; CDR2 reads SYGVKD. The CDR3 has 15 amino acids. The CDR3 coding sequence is TGTGCCATCAACACGGACAGGGGAGTTTCAGATACGCAGTATTTT. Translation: CAINTDRGVSDTQYF.

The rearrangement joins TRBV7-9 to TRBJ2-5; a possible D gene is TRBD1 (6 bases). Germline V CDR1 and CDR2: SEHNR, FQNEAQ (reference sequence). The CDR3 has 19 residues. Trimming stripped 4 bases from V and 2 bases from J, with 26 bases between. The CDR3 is CASSSATRGGNVWQETQYF. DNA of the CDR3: TGTGCCAGCAGCTCCGCGACGCGAGGGGGAAACGTTTGGCAAGAGACCCAGTACTTC.

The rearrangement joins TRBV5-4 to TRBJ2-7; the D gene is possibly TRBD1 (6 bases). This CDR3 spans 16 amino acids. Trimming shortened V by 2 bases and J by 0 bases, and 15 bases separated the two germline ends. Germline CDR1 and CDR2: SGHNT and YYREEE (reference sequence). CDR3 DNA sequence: TGTGCCAGCAGCTTAAGCACAGGGTTGGGCTCCTACGAGCAGTACTTC. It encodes CASSLSTGLGSYEQYF.

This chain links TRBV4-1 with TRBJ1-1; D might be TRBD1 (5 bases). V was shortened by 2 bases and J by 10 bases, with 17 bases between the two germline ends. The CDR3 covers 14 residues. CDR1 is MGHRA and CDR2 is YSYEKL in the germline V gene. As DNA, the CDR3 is TGCGCCAGCAGCCAAAAGGGAAACACGGGGGGAGCTTTCTTT. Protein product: CASSQKGNTGGAFF.

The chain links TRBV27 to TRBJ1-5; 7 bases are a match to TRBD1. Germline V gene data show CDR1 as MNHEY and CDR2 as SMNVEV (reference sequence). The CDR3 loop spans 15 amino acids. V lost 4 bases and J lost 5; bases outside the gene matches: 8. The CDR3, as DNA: TGTGCCAGCAGTTCGACAGGGTATCCTTATCAGCCCCAGCATTTT. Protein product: CASSSTGYPYQPQHF.

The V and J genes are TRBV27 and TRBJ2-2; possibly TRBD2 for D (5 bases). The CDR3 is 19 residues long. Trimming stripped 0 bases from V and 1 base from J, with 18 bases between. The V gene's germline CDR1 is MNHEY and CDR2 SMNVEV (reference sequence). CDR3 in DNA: TGTGCCAGCAGTTTATCCAAAACCTCCGGACTGCAGAACACCGGGGAGCTGTTTTTT. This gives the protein CASSLSKTSGLQNTGELFF.

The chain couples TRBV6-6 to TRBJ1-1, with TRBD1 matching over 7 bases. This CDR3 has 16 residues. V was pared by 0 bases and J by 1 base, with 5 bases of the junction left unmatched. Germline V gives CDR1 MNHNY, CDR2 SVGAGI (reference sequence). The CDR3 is CASSYSTGNPNTEAFF. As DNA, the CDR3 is TGTGCCAGCAGTTACTCGACAGGGAACCCGAACACTGAAGCTTTCTTT.

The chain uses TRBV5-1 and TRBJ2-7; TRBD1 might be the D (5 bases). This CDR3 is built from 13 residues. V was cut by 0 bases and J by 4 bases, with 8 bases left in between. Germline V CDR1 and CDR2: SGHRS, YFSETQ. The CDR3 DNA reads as TGCGCCAGCAGCTTGGAACAGGCTTACGAGCAGTACTTC. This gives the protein CASSLEQAYEQYF.

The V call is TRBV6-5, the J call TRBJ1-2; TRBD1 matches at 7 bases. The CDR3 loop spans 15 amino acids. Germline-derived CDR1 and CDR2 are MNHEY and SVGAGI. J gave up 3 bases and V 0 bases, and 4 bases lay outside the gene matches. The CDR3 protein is CASSYSGQAHYGYTF. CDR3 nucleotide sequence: TGTGCCAGCAGTTACTCCGGACAGGCTCACTATGGCTACACCTTC.

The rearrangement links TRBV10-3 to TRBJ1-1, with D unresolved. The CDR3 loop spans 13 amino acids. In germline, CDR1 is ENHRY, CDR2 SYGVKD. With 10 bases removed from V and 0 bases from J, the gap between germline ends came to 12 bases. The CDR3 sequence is CATGGRLNTEAFF. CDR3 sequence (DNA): TGTGCCACCGGAGGACGGTTGAACACTGAAGCTTTCTTT.

CDR3 coding DNA: TGTGCCAGCAGCGGACTTCCCGCCAGGGAGCAGTACTTC. It specifies CASSGLPAREQYF. The chain uses TRBV5-6 and TRBJ2-7; weak D call: TRBD2 (5 bases). Trimming took off 4 bases at V and 7 bases at J, with 15 bases between the two ends. This CDR3 has 13 residues. Germline assignment: CDR1 SGHDT and CDR2 YYEEEE.

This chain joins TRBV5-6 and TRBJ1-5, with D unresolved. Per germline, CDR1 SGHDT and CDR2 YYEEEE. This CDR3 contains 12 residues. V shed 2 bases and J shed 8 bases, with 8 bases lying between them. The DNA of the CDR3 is TGTGCCAGCAGCTTATGGGGAAAGCCCCAGCATTTT. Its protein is CASSLWGKPQHF. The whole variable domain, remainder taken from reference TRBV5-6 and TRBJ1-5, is DAGVTQSPTHLIKTRGQQVTLRCSPKSGHDTVSWYQQALGQGPQFIFQYYEEEERQRGNFPDRFSGHQFPNYSSELNVNALLLGDSALYLCASSLWGKPQHFGDGTRLSIL.

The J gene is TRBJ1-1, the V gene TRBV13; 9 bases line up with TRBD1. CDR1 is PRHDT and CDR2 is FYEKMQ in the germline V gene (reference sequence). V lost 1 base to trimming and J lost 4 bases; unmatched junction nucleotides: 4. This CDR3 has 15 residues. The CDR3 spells CASSLVGQGFTEAFF. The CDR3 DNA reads TGTGCCAGCAGCTTAGTGGGACAGGGATTCACTGAAGCTTTCTTT.

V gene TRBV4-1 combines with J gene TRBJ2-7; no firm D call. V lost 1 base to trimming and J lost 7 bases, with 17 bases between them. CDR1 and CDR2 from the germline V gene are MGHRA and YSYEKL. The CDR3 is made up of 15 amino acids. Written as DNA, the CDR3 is TGCGCCAGCAGCCAAGGTGGACGAAGCCCAAGTGAGCAGTACTTC. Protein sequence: CASSQGGRSPSEQYF.

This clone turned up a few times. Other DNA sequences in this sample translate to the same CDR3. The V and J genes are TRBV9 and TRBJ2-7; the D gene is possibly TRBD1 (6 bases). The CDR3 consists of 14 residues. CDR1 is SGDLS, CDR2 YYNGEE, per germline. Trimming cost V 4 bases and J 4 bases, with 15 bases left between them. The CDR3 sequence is CASSRGRGFYEQYF. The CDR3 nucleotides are TGTGCCAGCAGCCGCGGCAGGGGATTTTACGAGCAGTACTTC. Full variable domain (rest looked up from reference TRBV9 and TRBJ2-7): DSGVTQTPKHLITATGQRVTLRCSPRSGDLSVYWYQQSLDQGLQFLIQYYNGEERAKGNILERFSAQQFPDLHSELNLSSLELGDSALYFCASSRGRGFYEQYFGPGTRLTVT.

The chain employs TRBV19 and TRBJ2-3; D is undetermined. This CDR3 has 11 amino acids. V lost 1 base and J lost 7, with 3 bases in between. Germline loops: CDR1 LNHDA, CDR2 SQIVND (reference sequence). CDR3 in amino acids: CASSIGHTQYF. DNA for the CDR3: TGTGCCAGTAGTATAGGACATACGCAGTATTTT.

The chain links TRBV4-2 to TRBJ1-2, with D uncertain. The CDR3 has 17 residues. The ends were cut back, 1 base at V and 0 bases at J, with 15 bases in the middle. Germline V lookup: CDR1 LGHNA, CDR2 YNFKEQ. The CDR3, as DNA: TGTGCCAGCAGCCAAGTGATGAGGGTTACTCCTAACTATGGCTACACCTTC. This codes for CASSQVMRVTPNYGYTF.

CDR3 sequence: CASSPGGRAVHNEQFF. As DNA, the CDR3 is TGTGCCAGTAGTCCGGGAGGCAGGGCAGTTCACAATGAGCAGTTCTTC. The chain is built from TRBV19 and TRBJ2-1, with 7 bases lining up with TRBD2. The length of the CDR3 is 16 residues. V lost 5 bases and J lost 5; bases outside the gene matches: 12. Germline CDR1 is LNHDA and CDR2 is SQIVND (reference sequence).

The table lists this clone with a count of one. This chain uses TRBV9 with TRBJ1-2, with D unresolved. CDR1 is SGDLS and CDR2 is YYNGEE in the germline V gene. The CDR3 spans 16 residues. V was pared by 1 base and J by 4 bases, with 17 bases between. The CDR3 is CASSVHHSSGVYGYTF. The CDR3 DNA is TGTGCCAGCAGCGTACACCATAGTAGCGGGGTCTATGGCTACACCTTC.

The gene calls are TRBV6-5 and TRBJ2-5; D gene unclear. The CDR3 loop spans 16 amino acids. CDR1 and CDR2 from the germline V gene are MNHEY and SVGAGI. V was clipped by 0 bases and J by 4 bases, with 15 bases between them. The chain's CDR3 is CASSYSFSGVPETQYF. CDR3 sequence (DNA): TGTGCCAGCAGTTACTCGTTTTCAGGAGTCCCAGAGACCCAGTACTTC.

In DNA form, the CDR3 reads TGCAGTGCTCTCCAGGGGGATACGCAGTATTTT. Translation gives CSALQGDTQYF. The chain carries TRBV20-1 and TRBJ2-3; possible D gene TRBD1, 6 bases. The germline V and J ends were trimmed by 5 bases and 6 bases, with 9 bases remaining between them. Germline lookup yields CDR1 DFQATT and CDR2 SNEGSKA (reference sequence). The CDR3 contains 11 residues.